This T cell receptor beta chain stems from a study of blood T cells in healthy people across ages. With a J-beta primer mix and a sample-barcoded 5' primer, a second PCR ran about 6 to 11 cycles. Samples each returned at least 2.5 million CDR3-containing paired-end reads. TCRdb re-called the 5' RACE reads through MiXCR, storing one row per CDR3 protein. The table records roughly 1,000,000 distinct CDR3 sequences, 20% to 25% of them present only once. Trimming stripped 8 bases from V and 3 bases from J, with 14 bases between. The CDR3 length is 13 residues. Germline values: CDR1 MDHEN, CDR2 SYDVKM. A further study also used this sample, focusing on T cells of mothers and their children. This second study says: Every microgram of extracted RNA entered cDNA synthesis, around 1.4 ug per 15 ul.

The sample taken for sequencing was blood. This clonotype was obtained from a girl aged 2-10 years in good health. J is TRBJ2-7 and V is TRBV28; D might be TRBD1 (6 bases). Written as DNA, the CDR3 is TGTGCCAGCGTCAGGGGAAGGGGCTACGAGCAGTACTTC. Translating gives CASVRGRGYEQYF.